The 4 T cell receptor beta chains below were found in one sample sequenced in a study of regulatory T cells in long-lasting Graves disease. The time point was: persistent/refractory GD, antithyroid drugs over 5 years with positive TRAb. Construction of the TCR library relied on RNA isolated from PBMCs. Researchers made TCR beta libraries by using iRepertoire HTBI primers and running Arm-PCR on CDR3 regions. TCRdb redid the calling of the multiplex PCR reads with MiXCR, one entry per CDR3 protein. This table holds around 400,000 distinct CDR3 sequences, less than 25% found once. The material sequenced was peripheral blood mononuclear cells (PBMCs), taken when the disease was refractory, from a patient treated with antithyroid drugs. These TCRs come from a female donor with Graves disease.

This clonotype came up many times. The genes are TRBV3-1 and TRBJ2-5; a weak D match, TRBD2 (5 bases). In germline, CDR1 is LGHDT, CDR2 YNNKEL (reference sequence). Trimming pared 1 base from V and 2 bases from J, leaving 17 bases between. The CDR3 sequence is 17 residues long. CDR3 nucleotides: TGTGCCAGCAGCCAAGGAACTCTAAGAGGAGGTCAAGAGACCCAGTACTTC. The encoded protein is CASSQGTLRGGQETQYF.

The rearrangement links TRBV19 to TRBJ1-5; D is unclear. Trimming pared 4 bases from V and 2 bases from J, leaving 12 bases between. Per the germline V gene, CDR1 is LNHDA and CDR2 is SQIVND (reference sequence). CDR3 length equals 15 residues. The CDR3 spells CASSTIFGGNQPQHF. The CDR3 coding sequence is TGTGCCAGTAGTACTATCTTCGGGGGCAATCAGCCCCAGCATTTT.

The chain links TRBV20-1 to TRBJ2-2; 10 bases are shared with TRBD2. Unmatched junction bases numbered 11, after V lost 4 bases and J lost 6 bases. CDR3 length: 16 amino acids. The V gene's germline CDR1 is DFQATT and CDR2 SNEGSKA (reference sequence). As DNA, the CDR3 is TGCAGTGCTACAAACCCCAGCGGGAGGGCCGCCGGGGAGCTGTTTTTT. This sequence encodes CSATNPSGRAAGELFF.

On this clonotype itself: This may be a read error: a much more frequent sequence differs by one nucleotide. This chain links TRBV3-1 with TRBJ2-5, with a weak D call TRBD2 (5 bases). V was trimmed by 2 bases and J by 5 bases, leaving 15 bases between them. Germline-derived CDR1 and CDR2 are LGHDT and YNNKEL (reference sequence). The CDR3 has 15 residues. In DNA, the CDR3 is TGTGCCAGCAGCCAATTTTCGAGGGCTCGGGAGACCCAGTACTTC. Its protein product is CASSQFSRARETQYF.